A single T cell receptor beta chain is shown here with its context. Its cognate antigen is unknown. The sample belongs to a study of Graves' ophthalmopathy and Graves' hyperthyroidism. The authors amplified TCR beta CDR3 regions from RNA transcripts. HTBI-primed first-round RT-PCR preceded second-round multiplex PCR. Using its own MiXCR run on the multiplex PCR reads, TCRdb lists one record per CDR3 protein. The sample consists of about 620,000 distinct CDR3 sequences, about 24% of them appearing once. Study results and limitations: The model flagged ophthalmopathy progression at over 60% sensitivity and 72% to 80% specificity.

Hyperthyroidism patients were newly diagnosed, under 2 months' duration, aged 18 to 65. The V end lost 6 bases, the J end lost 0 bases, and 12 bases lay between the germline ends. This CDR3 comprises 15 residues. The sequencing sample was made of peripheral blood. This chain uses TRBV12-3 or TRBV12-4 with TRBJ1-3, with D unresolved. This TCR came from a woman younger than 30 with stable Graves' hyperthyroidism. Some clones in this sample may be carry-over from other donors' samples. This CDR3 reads CASRRSASSGNTIYF. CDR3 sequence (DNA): TGTGCCAGCAGACGCAGTGCCAGCTCTGGAAACACCATATATTTT.